The next 5 T cell receptor beta chains were all read from a single sample in a study of early T cells in non-severe SARS-CoV-2 infection. TCRdb reprocessed the 5' RACE reads via MiXCR and lists one record per CDR3 protein. This sample has tens of thousands of distinct CDR3 sequences, with about 16% found just once. The sample comprised whole blood. The receptors originated from an adult who was a healthcare worker with PCR-confirmed SARS-CoV-2 infection or an uninfected control (not recorded which).

This clonotype appeared a few times. This chain uses TRBV7-9 with TRBJ2-5; D is uncertain. Germline-derived CDR1 and CDR2 are SEHNR and FQNEAQ (reference sequence). This CDR3 is 12 amino acids long. Trimming removed 1 base from V and 9 bases from J, with 9 bases in between. The CDR3 region has the DNA TGTGCCAGCAGCTTAGAGGTTTCCGCCCAGTACTTC. Its translation is CASSLEVSAQYF. Complete variable domain (other parts from reference TRBV7-9 and TRBJ2-5): DTGVSQNPRHKITKRGQNVTFRCDPISEHNRLYWYRQTLGQGPEFLTYFQNEAQLEKSRLLSDRFSAERPKGSFSTLEIQRTEQGDSAMYLCASSLEVSAQYFGPGTRLLVL.

The V call is TRBV5-4, the J call TRBJ2-7; D might be TRBD1 (6 bases). CDR1 and CDR2 (germline): SGHNT, YYREEE (reference sequence). Trimming stripped 1 base from V and 5 bases from J, with 10 bases between. This CDR3 has 13 amino acids. CDR3 residues: CASSLQGKDEQYF. The CDR3 DNA reads as TGTGCCAGCAGCTTGCAGGGGAAGGACGAGCAGTACTTC.

This clonotype was recorded at least ten times. The V and J genes are TRBV10-3 and TRBJ2-1, with 7 bases matching TRBD1. CDR1 ENHRY and CDR2 SYGVKD come from the germline V gene. This CDR3 region has 15 residues. Trimming at V came to 4 bases and at J to 9 bases, leaving 12 bases not matched to a gene. DNA for the CDR3: TGTGCCATCAGTGGCGGAATAGGGGGCATTTCTGAGCAGTTCTTC. It is translated as CAISGGIGGISEQFF.

The V and J genes are TRBV9 and TRBJ1-1; D is uncertain. V was shortened by 2 bases and J by 5 bases, with 4 bases between the two germline ends. CDR1 SGDLS and CDR2 YYNGEE come from the germline V gene. The length of the CDR3 is 11 residues. DNA for the CDR3: TGTGCCAGCAGCGTGGTTACTGAAGCTTTCTTT. Amino acids: CASSVVTEAFF.

The table lists this clonotype with a few counts. The chain has TRBV28 and TRBJ2-6; TRBD1 matches at 11 bases. The germline CDR1 and CDR2 sequences are MDHEN and SYDVKM. V was clipped by 1 base and J by 2 bases; unmatched bases: 4. CDR3 length: 18 residues. CDR3 loop: CASSLYRTGGAGANVLTF. The CDR3 DNA is TGTGCCAGCAGTTTATATAGGACAGGGGGCGCTGGGGCCAACGTCCTGACTTTC.